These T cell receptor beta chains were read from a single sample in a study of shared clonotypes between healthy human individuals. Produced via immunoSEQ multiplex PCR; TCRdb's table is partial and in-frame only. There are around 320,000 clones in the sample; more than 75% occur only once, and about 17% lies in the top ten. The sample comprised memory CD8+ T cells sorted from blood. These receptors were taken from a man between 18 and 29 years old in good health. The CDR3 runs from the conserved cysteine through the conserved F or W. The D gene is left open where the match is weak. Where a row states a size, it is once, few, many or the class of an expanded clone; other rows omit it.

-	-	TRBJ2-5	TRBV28	TGTGCCAGCAGTCCCAGGACTCTTGTGGAGACCCAGTACTTC	CASSPRTLVETQYF
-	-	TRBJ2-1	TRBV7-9	TGTGCCAGCAGCCAACAGGCCGGGACATTCTACAATGAGCAGTTCTTC	CASSQQAGTFYNEQFF
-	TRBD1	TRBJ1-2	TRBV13	TGTGCCAGCAGCGAGGGGACAGGGGGCGACTATGGCTACACCTTC	CASSEGTGGDYGYTF
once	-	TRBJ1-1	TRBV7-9	TGTGCCAGCAGCTCAACGAGGGAACTGAACACTGAAGCTTTCTTT	CASSSTRELNTEAFF
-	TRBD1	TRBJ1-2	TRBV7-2	TGTGCCAGCAGCTTAACAGGGGGTAACTATGGCTACACCTTC	CASSLTGGNYGYTF
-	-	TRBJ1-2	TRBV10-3	TGTGCCATCAGTGAAGCCTCAGGGGCTTCGCATGGCTACACCTTC	CAISEASGASHGYTF
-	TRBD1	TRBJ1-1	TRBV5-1	TGCGCCAGCAGCTCTGACAGGGGTCTGTACACTGAAGCTTTCTTT	CASSSDRGLYTEAFF
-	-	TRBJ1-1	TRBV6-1	TGTGCCAGCAGTGAAGGGTGGGGGAACACTGAAGCTTTCTTT	CASSEGWGNTEAFF
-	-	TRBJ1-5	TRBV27	TGTGCCAGCAGTTTACTGGCGGGCAATCAGCCCCAGCATTTT	CASSLLAGNQPQHF
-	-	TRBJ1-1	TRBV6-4	TGTGCCAGCAGGGAACAGGAGCACACTGAAGCTTTCTTT	CASREQEHTEAFF
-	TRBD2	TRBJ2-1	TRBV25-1	TGTGCCAGCAGTGCCGGGACTAGCGGGAATGAGCAGTTCTTC	CASSAGTSGNEQFF
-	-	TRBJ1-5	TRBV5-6	TGTGCCAGCAGCTTGGGCCAGAATAGCAATCAGCCCCAGCATTTT	CASSLGQNSNQPQHF
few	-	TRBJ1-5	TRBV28	TGTGCCAGCAGTTGGGCAGGCATGGATCAGCCCCAGCATTTT	CASSWAGMDQPQHF
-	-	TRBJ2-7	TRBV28	TGTGCCAGCAGCCCCACCTCACCGTATGGCTACGAGCAGTACTTC	CASSPTSPYGYEQYF
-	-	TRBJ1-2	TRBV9	TGTGCCAGCAGCGTAGACCTAAGTAACTATGGCTACACCTTC	CASSVDLSNYGYTF
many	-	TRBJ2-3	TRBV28	TGTGCCAGCAGTTTAACAGATACGCAGTATTTT	CASSLTDTQYF
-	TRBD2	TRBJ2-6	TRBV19	TGTGCCAGTAGTATTAAACTAGCGGAACCTGGGGCCAACGTCCTGACTTTC	CASSIKLAEPGANVLTF
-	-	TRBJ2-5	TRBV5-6	TGTGCCAGCAGCTGGGCCTGGGAAGAGACCCAGTACTTC	CASSWAWEETQYF
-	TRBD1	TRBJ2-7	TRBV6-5	TGTGCCAGCAGTCGGGACAGGGATAACGAGCAGTACTTC	CASSRDRDNEQYF
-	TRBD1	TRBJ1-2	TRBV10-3	TGTGCCATCAGCCAGGACAGGGCCGGAGGTGGCTACACCTTC	CAISQDRAGGGYTF
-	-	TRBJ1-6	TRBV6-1	TGTGCCAGCAGTGAATACGTCACAGGGACTGGATCACCCCTCCACTTT	CASSEYVTGTGSPLHF
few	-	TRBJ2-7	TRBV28	TGTGCCAGCAGCCCCCTTTTTGGGAGCTACGAGCAGTACTTC	CASSPLFGSYEQYF
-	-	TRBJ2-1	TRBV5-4	TGTGCCTTCGAGGAAGGGAACAATGAGCAGTTCTTC	CAFEEGNNEQFF
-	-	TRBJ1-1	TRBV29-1	TGCAGGGGTGACAGCCCTGAAGCTTTCTTT	CRGDSPEAFF
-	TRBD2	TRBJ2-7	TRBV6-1	TGTGCCAGCAGTGAAAAAGGACTAGCGGGAGTAAGGGAGCAGTACTTC	CASSEKGLAGVREQYF
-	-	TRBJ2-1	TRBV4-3	TGCGCCAGCAGCCAAGTCCCAGCGAGCTCCTACAATGAGCAGTTCTTC	CASSQVPASSYNEQFF
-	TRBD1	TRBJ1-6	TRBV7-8	TGTGCCAGCAGCTCCGACAGGGGAGTAGCCCCCCTCCACTTT	CASSSDRGVAPLHF
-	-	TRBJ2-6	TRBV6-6	TGTGCCAGCAGTTACATAGTAGGGGCCAACGTCCTGACTTTC	CASSYIVGANVLTF
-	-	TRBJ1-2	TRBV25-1	TGTGCCAGCAGTGAATGGGGAGAAAACTATGGCTACACCTTC	CASSEWGENYGYTF
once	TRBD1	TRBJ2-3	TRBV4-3	TGCGCCAGCAGCCACGGACAGGGAACAGATACGCAGTATTTT	CASSHGQGTDTQYF
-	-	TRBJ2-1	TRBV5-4	TGTGCCAGCAGCTTGGCCGTAGGTCTAGATGAGCAGTTCTTC	CASSLAVGLDEQFF
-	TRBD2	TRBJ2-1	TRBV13	TGTGCCAGCAGCGGGGCGGGACTAGCGGGAGCATACAATGAGCAGTTCTTC	CASSGAGLAGAYNEQFF
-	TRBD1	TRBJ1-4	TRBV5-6	TGTGCCAGCAGCTCGGATACAGGGGTTAATGAAAAACTGTTTTTT	CASSSDTGVNEKLFF
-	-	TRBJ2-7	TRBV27	TGTGCCAGCAGTTTTCCGGGGTCCTACGAGCAGTACTTC	CASSFPGSYEQYF
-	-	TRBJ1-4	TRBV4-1	TGCGCCAGCAGCCAGTTGGGGTTTTCTGAAAAACTGTTTTTT	CASSQLGFSEKLFF
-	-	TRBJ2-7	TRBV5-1	TGCGCCAGCAGCCGGGACGGGAAAAGCTACGAGCAGTACTTC	CASSRDGKSYEQYF
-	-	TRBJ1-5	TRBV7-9	TGTGCCAGCAGCGATTCTTCCGGGGCGGCTCAGCCCCAGCATTTT	CASSDSSGAAQPQHF
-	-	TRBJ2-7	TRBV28	TGTGCCAGCAGTTTTTTGGGGGACAACTCCTACGAGCAGTACTTC	CASSFLGDNSYEQYF
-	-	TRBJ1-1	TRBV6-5	TGTGCCAGCAGTCCTACAGGGAACACTGAAGCTTTCTTT	CASSPTGNTEAFF
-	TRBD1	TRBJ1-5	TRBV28	TGTGCCAGCAGTTTCTGGCAGGGGGAGGGAAGCAATCAGCCCCAGCATTTT	CASSFWQGEGSNQPQHF
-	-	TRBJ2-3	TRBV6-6	TGTGCCAGCAGTTCCCCGTCGTTAGATACGCAGTATTTT	CASSSPSLDTQYF
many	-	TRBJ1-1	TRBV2	TGTGCCACCCTCGGATCGACAGTTCAAATGAACACTGAAGCTTTCTTT	CATLGSTVQMNTEAFF
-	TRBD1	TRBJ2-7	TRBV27	TGTGCCAGCAGTTTATCAACCGGGACAGGGGTCTACGAGCAGTACTTC	CASSLSTGTGVYEQYF
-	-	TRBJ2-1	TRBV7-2	TGTGCCAGCAGCTTATCTCTTCTAAGAAATGAGCAGTTCTTC	CASSLSLLRNEQFF
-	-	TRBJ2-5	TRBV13	TGTGCCAGCAGCTCAGAACCCCAAGAGACCCAGTACTTC	CASSSEPQETQYF
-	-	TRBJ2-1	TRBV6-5	TGTGCCAGCATGGGAGGCTCCTACAATGAGCAGTTCTTC	CASMGGSYNEQFF
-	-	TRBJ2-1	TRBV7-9	TGTGCCAGCAGCTTCCAGTCAGGTGAGCAGTTCTTC	CASSFQSGEQFF
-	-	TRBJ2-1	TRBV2	TGTGCCAGAGGCGAGAGGGACTACAATGAGCAGTTCTTC	CARGERDYNEQFF
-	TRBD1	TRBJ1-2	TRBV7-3	TGTGCCAGCAGCCCAGGACAGGGGAACTATGGCTACACCTTC	CASSPGQGNYGYTF
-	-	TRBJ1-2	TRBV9	TGTGCCAGCAGCGTAGCCGTAGCAAACTATGGCTACACCTTC	CASSVAVANYGYTF
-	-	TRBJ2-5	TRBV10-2	TGCGCCAGCAGTGAGTCGAGATTGGGGTACCAAGAGACCCAGTACTTC	CASSESRLGYQETQYF
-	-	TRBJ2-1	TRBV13	TGTGCCAGCAGCTTAGTATATGGGGGGTACTCCTACAATGAGCAGTTCTTC	CASSLVYGGYSYNEQFF
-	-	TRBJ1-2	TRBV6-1	TGTGCCAGCAGTGAAGCCAGGACCGGGAACTATGGCTACACCTTC	CASSEARTGNYGYTF
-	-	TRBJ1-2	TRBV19	TGTGCCAGTAGTATAGGTCTTGAGGGACCGACTAACTATGGCTACACCTTC	CASSIGLEGPTNYGYTF
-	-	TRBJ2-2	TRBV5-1	TGCGCCAGCAGCCTGAACACCGGGGAGCTGTTTTTT	CASSLNTGELFF